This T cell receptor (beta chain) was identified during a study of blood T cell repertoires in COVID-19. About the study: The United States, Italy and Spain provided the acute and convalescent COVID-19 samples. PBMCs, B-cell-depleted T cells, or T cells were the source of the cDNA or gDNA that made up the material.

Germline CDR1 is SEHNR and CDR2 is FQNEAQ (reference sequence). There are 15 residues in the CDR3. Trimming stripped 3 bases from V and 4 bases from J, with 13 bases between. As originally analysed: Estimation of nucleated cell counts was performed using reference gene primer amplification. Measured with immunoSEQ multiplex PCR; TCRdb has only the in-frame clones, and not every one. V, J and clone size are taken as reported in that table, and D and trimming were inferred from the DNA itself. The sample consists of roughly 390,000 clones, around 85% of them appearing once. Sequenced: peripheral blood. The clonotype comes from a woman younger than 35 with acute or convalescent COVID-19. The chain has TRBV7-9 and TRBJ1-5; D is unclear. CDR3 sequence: CASSFGSLMNQPQHF. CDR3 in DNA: TGTGCCAGCAGCTTCGGGTCCCTGATGAATCAGCCCCAGCATTTT.